What follows describes a single TCR beta chain. This specimen belongs to a study of blood T cell repertoires in COVID-19. In the study overall: The United States, Italy and Spain supplied acute and convalescent COVID-19 samples.

CDR3 length: 12 residues. Trimming stripped 3 bases from V and 5 bases from J, with 8 bases between. The V gene's germline CDR1 is SGHDT and CDR2 YYEEEE. Original data processing: The assay estimated nucleated cells by amplifying reference gene primers. The protocol was immunoSEQ multiplex PCR, while the TCRdb copy is restricted to in-frame clones and leaves out a portion. That table gives V, J and clone size, and the DNA gave D and trimming. The table has 90,000 to 100,000 clones, less than 90% seen once. This rearrangement joins TRBV5-6 to TRBJ1-1; D ambiguous. The sequenced sample consisted of peripheral blood. The clonotype was recovered from a man aged 65-85 years with active or convalescent COVID-19. The CDR3 reads CASSSGRTEAFF. Here the CDR3 DNA reads TGTGCCAGCAGCTCCGGGAGAACTGAAGCTTTCTTT.